This TCR beta chain was identified in a study of shared clonotypes between healthy human individuals. The V end lost 8 bases, the J end lost 2 bases, and 7 bases lay between the germline ends. The CDR3 is 11 amino acids. CDR1 and CDR2 (germline): SGHAT, FQNNGV. Terminally differentiated effector memory CD45RA+ cells were left out of the naive CD8 fraction, which was CD45RO-negative and positively selected for CCR7. Libraries were prepared by immunoSEQ multiplex PCR; TCRdb keeps only in-frame clonotypes and omits some of them. The sample has millions of clones; 85% to 95% are singletons. J is TRBJ2-7 and V is TRBV11-2; D not certain. The sequenced material came from naive CD8+ T cells sorted from blood. The sequence was collected from a man between 18 and 35 years old in good health. CDR3 region: CASGTAYEQYF. For the CDR3, the DNA is TGTGCCAGCGGAACGGCCTACGAGCAGTACTTC. Supplemented by reference TRBV11-2 and TRBJ2-7, the full variable domain reads EAGVAQSPRYKIIEKRQSVAFWCNPISGHATLYWYQQILGQGPKLLIQFQNNGVVDDSQLPKDRFSAERLKGVDSTLKIQPAKLEDSAVYLCASGTAYEQYFGPGTRLTVT.